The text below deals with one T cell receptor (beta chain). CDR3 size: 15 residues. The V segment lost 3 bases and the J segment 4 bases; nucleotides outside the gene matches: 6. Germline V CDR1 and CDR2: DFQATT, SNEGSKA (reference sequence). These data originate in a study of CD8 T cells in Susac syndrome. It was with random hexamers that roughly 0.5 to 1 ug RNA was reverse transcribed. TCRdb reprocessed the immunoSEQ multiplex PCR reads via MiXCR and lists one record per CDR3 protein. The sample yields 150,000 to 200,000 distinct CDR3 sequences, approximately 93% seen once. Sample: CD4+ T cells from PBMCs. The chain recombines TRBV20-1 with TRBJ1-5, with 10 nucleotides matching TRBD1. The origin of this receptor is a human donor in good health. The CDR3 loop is CSARGDRGRNQPQHF. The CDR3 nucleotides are TGCAGTGCTAGGGGTGACAGGGGGCGAAATCAGCCCCAGCATTTT.